This T cell receptor beta chain was identified during a study of shared clonotypes between healthy human individuals. Profiling relied on immunoSEQ multiplex PCR, and the TCRdb table lists in-frame clones only, not all of them. The table shows some 2,000,000 clones, with over 85% occurring only once. Turning to this clone: Its antigen is undetermined.

Points from the study as a whole: All-four-donor shared clonotypes had higher generation probabilities than non-shared clonotypes did. The low donor count limited represented genetic and exposure-history diversity.

Deletions cut 3 bases from V and 1 base from J, with 6 bases between. This CDR3 region has 13 residues. The germline gives CDR1 SQVTM, CDR2 ANQGSEA. The clonotype originates from a man between 18 and 29 years old in good health. Sequencing was carried out using naive CD4+ T cells sorted from blood. Subset reported: CD45RA+ positively selected. The gene calls are TRBV29-1 and TRBJ2-2, with D tentatively TRBD2 (5 bases). The CDR3 region has the DNA TGCAGCGTTGACGGGAAGAACACCGGGGAGCTGTTTTTT. Its translation: CSVDGKNTGELFF.